One sample yielded the 3 T cell receptor beta chains listed below, sequenced in a study of cytotoxic CD8 clonotypes in ibrutinib-treated CLL. Clones were sequenced by immunoSEQ multiplex PCR, and TCRdb holds only the in-frame ones, with some missing. The sample has hundreds of thousands of clones; 60% to 80% are singletons. The sample in question was PBMCs, obtained after 36 months of ibrutinib treatment. The origin of the receptors is a human donor with chronic lymphocytic leukemia.

The gene calls are TRBV6-5 and TRBJ2-1; D uncertain. CDR3 length: 14 amino acids. Looked up from germline, CDR1 is MNHEY and CDR2 is SVGAGI. V was clipped by 1 base and J by 6 bases, with 10 bases between them. This chain's CDR3 is CASSYWAAGNEQFF. The CDR3 DNA reads as TGTGCCAGCAGTTACTGGGCGGCAGGCAATGAGCAGTTCTTC.

The V gene is TRBV6-5, the J gene TRBJ2-7, with 7 bases aligning to TRBD1. Germline CDR1 is MNHEY and CDR2 is SVGAGI. V shed 5 bases, J shed 7 bases, and the junction held 14 bases outside the gene matches. CDR3 length: 15 residues. The CDR3 protein is CASSPLDRAPGEQYF. CDR3 bases: TGTGCCAGCAGTCCCCTCGACAGGGCACCGGGGGAGCAGTACTTC.

The chain joins TRBV28 to TRBJ1-5; D possibly corresponds to TRBD1 (5 bases). CDR3 length: 16 residues. Germline CDR1 is MDHEN and CDR2 is SYDVKM. V shed 6 bases and J shed 0 bases, with 15 bases lying between them. This CDR3 is CASREAQGYSNQPQHF. In DNA, the CDR3 is TGTGCCAGCAGAGAAGCCCAGGGTTATAGCAATCAGCCCCAGCATTTT.